One sample yielded the 6 T cell receptor beta chains listed below, sequenced in a study of shared clonotypes between healthy human individuals (dated by TCRdb to 2020 to 2022). Libraries were constructed by the immunoSEQ multiplex PCR assay. This immuneACCESS table, as held by TCRdb, lists in-frame sequences with V and J called but not all clones. Of the missing ones, under half trace to an unresolved V gene in checked studies; the others have no known cause. This sample comprises some 2 million clones, roughly 94% of them detected only once. The leading ten clones occupy more than 0.9% of the sample. For the CD8 naive samples, CD45RO-negative cells were positively selected for CCR7, yielding a CD45RA+CCR7+ population from which TemRA cells were excluded. Sequencing was carried out using naive CD8+ T cells sorted from blood. Per the publication, the cell subset or site label means: CD45RA+CCR7+. These receptors originate from a young man in good health.

This chain joins TRBV5-6 and TRBJ2-3, with TRBD2 matching over 13 bases. There are 16 residues in the CDR3. Per the germline V gene, CDR1 is SGHDT and CDR2 is YYEEEE. V shed 4 bases, J shed 4 bases, and the junction held 6 bases outside the gene matches. This CDR3 reads CASSGGTSGTADTQYF. The CDR3, as DNA: TGTGCCAGCAGCGGAGGGACTAGCGGGACTGCAGATACGCAGTATTTT.

As regards this clone: Distinct nucleotide sequences in the sample also encode this CDR3. The CDR3 here is CASSYYGGTEAFF. The CDR3 DNA is TGTGCCAGCAGTTACTATGGTGGGACTGAAGCTTTCTTT. V usage is TRBV6-5 and J usage is TRBJ1-1; D remains ambiguous. Germline values: CDR1 MNHEY, CDR2 SVGAGI. The V end was cut by 1 base, the J end by 5 bases, with 8 bases between. The CDR3 loop spans 13 amino acids.

This clone was observed a single time. The rearrangement joins TRBV6-5 to TRBJ2-1, with D maybe TRBD2 (5 bases). V was cut by 5 bases and J by 8 bases, with 10 bases left in between. The CDR3 spans 12 residues. Germline V lookup: CDR1 MNHEY, CDR2 SVGAGI. CDR3 loop: CASSDYGDEQFF. In DNA, the CDR3 is TGTGCCAGCAGTGATTACGGGGATGAGCAGTTCTTC.

This chain uses TRBV7-6 with TRBJ1-5; D is uncertain. The CDR3 spans 15 residues. Germline V lookup: CDR1 SGHVS, CDR2 FNYEAQ. V gave up 5 bases and J gave up 6 bases, with 17 bases separating them. CDR3: CASSPSGEALQPQHF. Written as DNA, the CDR3 is TGTGCCAGCAGCCCCTCCGGTGAGGCCCTTCAGCCCCAGCATTTT.

V is TRBV5-4 and J is TRBJ1-1; 8 bases agree with TRBD1. Trimming took 5 bases from V and 1 from J; bases not matched to a gene: 4. CDR3 length: 14 residues. The germline gives CDR1 SGHNT, CDR2 YYREEE (reference sequence). The CDR3 region has the DNA TGTGCCAGCAGGGAAGGGACAGGGAACACTGAAGCTTTCTTT. This codes for CASREGTGNTEAFF.

This chain joins TRBV29-1 and TRBJ2-2, with TRBD2 matching 9 bases. CDR3 length equals 17 residues. CDR1 SQVTM and CDR2 ANQGSEA come from the germline V gene. V lost 4 bases to trimming and J lost 0 bases; unmatched junction nucleotides: 9. The CDR3 sequence: CSVVGLAGTTNTGELFF. The CDR3 DNA follows: TGCAGCGTTGTGGGGCTAGCGGGGACTACGAACACCGGGGAGCTGTTTTTT.